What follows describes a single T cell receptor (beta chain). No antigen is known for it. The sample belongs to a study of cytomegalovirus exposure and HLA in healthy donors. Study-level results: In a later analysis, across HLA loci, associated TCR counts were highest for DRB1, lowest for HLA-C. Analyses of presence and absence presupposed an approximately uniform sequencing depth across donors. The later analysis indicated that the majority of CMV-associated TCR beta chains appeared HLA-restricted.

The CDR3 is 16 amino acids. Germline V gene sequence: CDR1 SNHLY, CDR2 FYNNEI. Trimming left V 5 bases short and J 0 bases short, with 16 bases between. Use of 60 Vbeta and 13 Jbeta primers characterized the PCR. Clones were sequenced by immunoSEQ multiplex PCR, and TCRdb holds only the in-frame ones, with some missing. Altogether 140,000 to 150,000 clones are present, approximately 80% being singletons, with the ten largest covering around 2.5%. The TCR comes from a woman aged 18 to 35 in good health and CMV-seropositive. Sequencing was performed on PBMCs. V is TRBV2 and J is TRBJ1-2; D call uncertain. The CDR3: CASSQTKTVTNYGYTF. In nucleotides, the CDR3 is TGTGCCAGCAGTCAAACAAAAACAGTAACTAACTATGGCTACACCTTC. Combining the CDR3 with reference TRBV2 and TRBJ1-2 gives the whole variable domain EPEVTQTPSHQVTQMGQEVILRCVPISNHLYFYWYRQILGQKVEFLVSFYNNEISEKSEIFDDQFSVERPDGSNFTLKIRSTKLEDSAMYFCASSQTKTVTNYGYTFGSGTRLTVV.